This T cell receptor beta chain was identified in a study of T cell repertoires in cytomegalovirus infection. Overall study findings and caveats: The ex vivo response was dominated by HLA-C-restricted CMV-specific TCR beta clonotypes. Carriers of CMV and the relevant HLA type were discriminated by public TCR beta frequency.

From the reads, TCRdb called clonotypes with MiXCR, one entry per CDR3 protein. The sample includes hundreds of thousands of distinct CDR3 sequences, around 24% of them seen just once. With regard to this clonotype: Its antigen is not known.

The CDR3 is 16 amino acids. CDR1 is MDHEN, CDR2 SYDVKM, per germline. The V gene end was trimmed by 5 bases and the J gene end by 6 bases; junction bases not matched to a gene: 10. The chain employs TRBV28 and TRBJ1-5, with 10 bases fitting TRBD1. This receptor was identified in a human donor in good health (CMV status not recorded). Some clones in this sample may be carry-over from other donors' samples. The sample comprised CD8+ T cells from PBMCs. The CDR3 DNA reads TGTGCCAGCAGTCCCCGGACAGGGGGACTAGTTCAGCCCCAGCATTTT. This sequence encodes CASSPRTGGLVQPQHF.